These 14 T cell receptor beta chains originate from one sample sequenced in a study of CD8+ T cells in alopecia areata. Extracted RNA was reverse transcribed, and the resulting cDNA served as sequencing template. Some clones are missing from TCRdb's copy, which holds only in-frame ones; the method was immunoSEQ multiplex PCR. The table records roughly 140,000 clones, approximately 80% of them present only once. Treatment denoted: oral pan-JAK inhibitor, 5-10 mg twice daily. The source was CD8+ T cells sorted from blood, collected at week 4, from a patient treated with tofacitinib. The receptors derive from a human donor with alopecia areata.

The chain employs TRBV7-8 and TRBJ2-7; TRBD1 matches at 11 bases. Germline V gene lookup returns CDR1 SGHVS and CDR2 FQNEAQ. V lost 1 base and J lost 2; bases outside the gene matches: 1. The CDR3 totals 15 residues. The CDR3 nucleotides read TGTGCCAGCAGCTTAGGGGGACAGGGGGCCTACGAGCAGTACTTC. The encoded protein is CASSLGGQGAYEQYF.

The V call is TRBV7-9, the J call TRBJ1-1; D uncertain. Per germline, CDR1 SEHNR and CDR2 FQNEAQ (reference sequence). V gave up 6 bases and J gave up 4 bases, with 15 bases separating them. This CDR3 is built from 14 residues. Written as DNA, the CDR3 is TGTGCCAGCAGGGGAAGTTGGCCCAGCACTGAAGCTTTCTTT. It encodes CASRGSWPSTEAFF.

The chain is built from TRBV7-9 and TRBJ1-2, with a possible D match to TRBD1 (5 bases). This CDR3 has 13 amino acids. The V end lost 4 bases, the J end lost 4 bases, and 10 bases lay between the germline ends. Germline V lookup: CDR1 SEHNR, CDR2 FQNEAQ (reference sequence). For the CDR3, the DNA is TGTGCCAGCAGCTACCCAGGGTCCTATGGCTACACCTTC. Protein: CASSYPGSYGYTF.

J is TRBJ2-7 and V is TRBV5-6; TRBD1 aligns across 9 bases. V lost 4 bases, J lost 6 bases, and 11 bases stayed unmatched. This CDR3 contains 15 residues. The V gene's germline CDR1 is SGHDT and CDR2 YYEEEE. The CDR3 here is CASSPVTGGYIEQYF. In nucleotides, the CDR3 is TGTGCCAGCAGCCCAGTGACAGGGGGGTACATCGAGCAGTACTTC.

The chain uses TRBV7-9 and TRBJ2-7, with D hard to call. There are 16 residues in the CDR3. The germline CDR1 and CDR2 sequences are SEHNR and FQNEAQ (reference sequence). The V gene lost 4 bases and the J gene lost 5 bases, with 21 bases spanning the gap. CDR3 sequence: CASSWRITERLDEQYF. In DNA form, the CDR3 reads TGTGCCAGCAGCTGGCGGATCACGGAACGTTTGGACGAGCAGTACTTC.

The chain carries TRBV18 and TRBJ2-7, with 7 bases aligning to TRBD1. This CDR3 is 15 amino acids long. The V and J ends lost 2 bases and 1 base, in that order; junction bases with no gene match: 5. CDR1 and CDR2 (germline): KGHSH, LQKENI. This CDR3 reads CASSPGRGTSYEQYF. The CDR3 region has the DNA TGTGCCAGCTCACCAGGCAGGGGGACGTCCTACGAGCAGTACTTC.

The chain combines TRBV5-6 with TRBJ2-1; 11 nucleotides align to TRBD2. The CDR3 loop spans 16 amino acids. The germline V gene encodes CDR1 SGHDT and CDR2 YYEEEE. Trimming removed 3 bases from V and 4 bases from J; junction bases left unmatched: 6. CDR3 coding DNA: TGTGCCAGCAGCTCGTCTAGCGGGGGGAAGTACAATGAGCAGTTCTTC. This gives the protein CASSSSSGGKYNEQFF.

A few counts support this clone. The chain links TRBV30 to TRBJ2-7; TRBD1 agrees at 9 bases. The CDR3 runs 13 residues. V shed 3 bases, J shed 9 bases, and the junction held 9 bases outside the gene matches. Germline values: CDR1 GTSNPN, CDR2 SVGIG (reference sequence). The CDR3 coding sequence is TGTGCCTGGAGCTTGGGACAGGGCGGTGGGCAGTACTTC. Translation: CAWSLGQGGGQYF. Drawing the rest from reference TRBV30 and TRBJ2-7, the complete variable domain is SQTIHQWPATLVQPVGSPLSLECTVEGTSNPNLYWYRQAAGRGLQLLFYSVGIGQISSEVPQNLSASRPQDRQFILSSKKLLLSDSGFYLCAWSLGQGGGQYFGPGTRLTVT.

The gene calls are TRBV30 and TRBJ1-6; no clear D. CDR1 is GTSNPN and CDR2 is SVGIG in the germline V gene (reference sequence). The CDR3 covers 15 residues. V was pared by 0 bases and J by 2 bases, with 8 bases between. This CDR3 is CAWSVYAAYNSPLHF. Here the CDR3 DNA reads TGTGCCTGGAGTGTGTACGCAGCCTATAATTCACCCCTCCACTTT.

In this sample, this clone turned up once. The gene calls are TRBV6-1 and TRBJ2-1; 8 bases are a match to TRBD1. V lost 5 bases, J lost 6 bases, and 9 bases stayed unmatched. Germline V lookup: CDR1 MNHNS, CDR2 SASEGT. This CDR3 spans 15 amino acids. The CDR3 sequence is CASSPGQGSANEQFF. The CDR3 DNA reads TGTGCCAGCAGTCCAGGACAGGGTTCTGCCAATGAGCAGTTCTTC.

This clone appeared many times. The chain joins TRBV5-1 to TRBJ2-7; D uncertain. V lost 0 bases to trimming and J lost 6 bases, with 10 bases between them. CDR1 SGHRS and CDR2 YFSETQ come from the germline V gene. The CDR3 is made up of 13 amino acids. The CDR3 sequence: CASSLGEHPEQYF. CDR3 sequence (DNA): TGCGCCAGCAGCTTGGGTGAACACCCCGAGCAGTACTTC.

V is TRBV4-3 and J is TRBJ1-1; D is uncertain. The CDR3 is made up of 15 amino acids. V was pared by 0 bases and J by 1 base, with 9 bases between. Per germline, CDR1 LGHNA and CDR2 YSLEER. CDR3: CASSQDRAGNTEAFF. Written as DNA, the CDR3 is TGCGCCAGCAGCCAAGATAGGGCTGGGAACACTGAAGCTTTCTTT.

V gene TRBV5-1 combines with J gene TRBJ1-1, with D maybe TRBD1 (6 bases). The CDR3 is 14 residues long. Germline V gene data show CDR1 as SGHRS and CDR2 as YFSETQ. Trimming left V 0 bases short and J 3 bases short, with 9 bases between. The CDR3 DNA reads TGCGCCAGCAGCTTGGCAGGGGTACACACTGAAGCTTTCTTT. Its protein is CASSLAGVHTEAFF.

This clone was counted once. The chain is built from TRBV4-1 and TRBJ1-4; D gene uncertain. The ends were cut back, 0 bases at V and 8 bases at J, with 10 bases in the middle. The V gene's germline CDR1 is MGHRA and CDR2 YSYEKL. CDR3 size: 14 residues. The CDR3 is CASSQDPKLEKLFF. CDR3 bases: TGCGCCAGCAGCCAAGACCCCAAGCTGGAAAAACTGTTTTTT.